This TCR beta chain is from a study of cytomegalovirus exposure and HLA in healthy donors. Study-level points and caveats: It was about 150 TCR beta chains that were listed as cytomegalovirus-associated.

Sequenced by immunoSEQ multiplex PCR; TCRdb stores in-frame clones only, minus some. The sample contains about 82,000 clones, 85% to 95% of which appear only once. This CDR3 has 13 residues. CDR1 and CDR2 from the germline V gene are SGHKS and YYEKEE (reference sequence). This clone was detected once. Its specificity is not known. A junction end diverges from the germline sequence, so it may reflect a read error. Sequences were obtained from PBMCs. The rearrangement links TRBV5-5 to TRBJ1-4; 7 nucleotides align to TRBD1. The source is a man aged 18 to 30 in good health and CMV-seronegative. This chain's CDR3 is CASSVQGTAGDNF. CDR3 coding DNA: TGTGCCAGCAGCGTCCAAGGGACAGCAGGTGATAATTTT. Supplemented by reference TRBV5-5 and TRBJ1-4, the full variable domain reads DAGVTQSPTHLIKTRGQQVTLRCSPISGHKSVSWYQQVLGQGPQFIFQYYEKEERGRGNFPDRFSARQFPNYSSELNVNALLLGDSALYLCASSVQGTAGDNFGSGTQLSVL.